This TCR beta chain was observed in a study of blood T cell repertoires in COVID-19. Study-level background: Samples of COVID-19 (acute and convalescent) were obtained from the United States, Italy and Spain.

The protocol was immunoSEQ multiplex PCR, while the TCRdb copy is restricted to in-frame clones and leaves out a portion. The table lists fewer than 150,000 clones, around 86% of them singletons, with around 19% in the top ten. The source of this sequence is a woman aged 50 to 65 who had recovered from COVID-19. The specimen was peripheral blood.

The DNA of the CDR3 is TGTGCCAGCAGTTTAGGAATCGGGGGTACCTACGAGCAGTACTTC. Its translation is CASSLGIGGTYEQYF. The V and J genes are TRBV27 and TRBJ2-7; possible D gene TRBD2, 6 bases. Germline CDR1 MNHEY, CDR2 SMNVEV (reference sequence). The CDR3 is 15 amino acids. Between the trimmed V and J ends, which lost 2 bases and 2 bases, there was a span of 13 bases.